These 8 T cell receptor beta chains were sequenced from one sample in a study of T-cell reconstitution after alpha-beta-depleted transplantation in children. Construction of the TCRbeta library involved unique molecular identifiers. Using its own MiXCR run on the PCR reads, TCRdb lists one record per CDR3 protein. The sample has roughly 590,000 distinct CDR3 sequences, over 15% seen once. Sequencing used PBMCs from the stem cell graft donor, obtained from the stem cell graft. The source is a human donor who donated a stem cell graft to a child with acute myeloid leukemia.

This clonotype was counted many times. V usage is TRBV12-3 or TRBV12-4 and J usage is TRBJ2-1, with a weak D call TRBD2 (6 bases). The V gene lost 4 bases and the J gene lost 5 bases, with 12 bases spanning the gap. CDR3 length: 14 amino acids. CDR3 coding DNA: TGTGCCAGCAGTTGGGGTGGGAGGAACAATGAGCAGTTCTTC. Amino acids: CASSWGGRNNEQFF.

This clonotype was detected ten times or more. This chain connects TRBV6-5 to TRBJ2-5; D unclear. The V end lost 0 bases, the J end lost 10 bases, and 18 bases lay between the germline ends. This CDR3 is built from 15 residues. Germline CDR1 and CDR2: MNHEY and SVGAGI. CDR3 coding DNA: TGTGCCAGCAGTTACTCCTCCGAAGGTTCTCGAGACCAGTACTTC. Translating gives CASSYSSEGSRDQYF.

The CDR3: CSARTGYEQYV. The CDR3 DNA reads as TGCAGTGCACGGACCGGCTACGAGCAGTACGTC. The chain links TRBV20-1 to TRBJ2-7; D is uncertain. V gave up 6 bases and J gave up 3 bases, with 9 bases separating them. The CDR3 contains 11 residues. Germline loops: CDR1 DFQATT, CDR2 SNEGSKA (reference sequence).

The chain couples TRBV7-2 to TRBJ1-3; D unresolved. Per the germline V gene, CDR1 is SGHTA and CDR2 is FQGNSA. V was shortened by 0 bases and J by 4 bases, with 7 bases between the two germline ends. This CDR3 contains 14 residues. The CDR3 here is CASSLATKGNTIYF. CDR3 sequence (DNA): TGTGCCAGCAGCTTAGCGACCAAGGGAAACACCATATATTTT.

In its sample, this clonotype was seen a few times. The V and J genes are TRBV29-1 and TRBJ1-2; no clear D. Trimming stripped 6 bases from V and 2 bases from J, with 13 bases between. The germline gives CDR1 SQVTM, CDR2 ANQGSEA. The CDR3 extends over 13 amino acids. The CDR3 protein is CSVPTEDNYGYTF. In nucleotides, the CDR3 is TGCAGCGTCCCAACCGAGGACAACTATGGCTACACCTTC.

This clonotype was recorded a few times. The chain employs TRBV4-2 and TRBJ1-5; D gene unclear. V was shortened by 4 bases and J by 5 bases, with 12 bases between the two germline ends. Germline V gene sequence: CDR1 LGHNA, CDR2 YNFKEQ. There are 14 residues in the CDR3. The CDR3 DNA is TGTGCCAGCAGCCCACGACGCCCAGATCAGCCCCAGCATTTT. It is translated as CASSPRRPDQPQHF.

This clonotype was observed a few times. The V gene is TRBV12-3 or TRBV12-4, the J gene TRBJ2-5; 7 bases line up with TRBD2. V shed 5 bases, J shed 3 bases, and the junction held 6 bases outside the gene matches. CDR3 length: 14 amino acids. The CDR3 loop reads CASSTSVKEETQYF. In nucleotides, the CDR3 is TGTGCCAGCAGTACTAGCGTTAAAGAAGAGACCCAGTACTTC.

This clonotype occurred many times. J is TRBJ2-7 and V is TRBV12-3 or TRBV12-4; maybe TRBD1 (6 bases). V was clipped by 4 bases and J by 0 bases, with 22 bases between them. The CDR3 loop spans 18 amino acids. The CDR3, as DNA: TGTGCCAGCAGTTCCTCGTCCTGGCCGGGACACCTCTCCTACGAGCAGTACTTC. It is translated as CASSSSSWPGHLSYEQYF.